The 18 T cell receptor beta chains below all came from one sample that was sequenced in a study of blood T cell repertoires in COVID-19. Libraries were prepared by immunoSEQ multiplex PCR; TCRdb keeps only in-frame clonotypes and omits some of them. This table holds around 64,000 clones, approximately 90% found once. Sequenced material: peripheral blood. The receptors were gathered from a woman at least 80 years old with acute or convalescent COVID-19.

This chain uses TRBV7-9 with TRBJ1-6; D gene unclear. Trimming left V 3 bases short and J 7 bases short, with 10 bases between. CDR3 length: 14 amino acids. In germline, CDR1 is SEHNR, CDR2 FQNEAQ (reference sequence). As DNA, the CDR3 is TGTGCCAGCAGCTTGACCGGGAGAAATTCACCCCTCCACTTT. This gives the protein CASSLTGRNSPLHF.

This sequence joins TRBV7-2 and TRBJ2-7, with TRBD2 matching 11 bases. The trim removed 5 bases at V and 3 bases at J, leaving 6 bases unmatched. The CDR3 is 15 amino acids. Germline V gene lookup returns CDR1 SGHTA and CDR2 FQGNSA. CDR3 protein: CASSLSGGAIYEQYF. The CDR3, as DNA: TGTGCCAGCAGCCTTAGCGGGGGGGCAATCTACGAGCAGTACTTC.

CDR3 coding DNA: TGTGCCAGCAGCATAGCAGGAAACACCATATATTTT. It yields the protein CASSIAGNTIYF. This chain connects TRBV11-2 to TRBJ1-3; D not certain. V lost 5 bases and J 4 bases, leaving 6 bases between the germline ends. Germline V lookup: CDR1 SGHAT, CDR2 FQNNGV. The CDR3 has 12 amino acids.

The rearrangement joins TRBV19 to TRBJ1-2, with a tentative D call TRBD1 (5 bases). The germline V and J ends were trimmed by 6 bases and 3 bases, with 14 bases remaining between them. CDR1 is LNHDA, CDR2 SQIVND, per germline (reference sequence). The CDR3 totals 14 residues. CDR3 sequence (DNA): TGTGCCAGTAGCCCTACGGGGGGATACTATGGCTACACCTTC. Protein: CASSPTGGYYGYTF.

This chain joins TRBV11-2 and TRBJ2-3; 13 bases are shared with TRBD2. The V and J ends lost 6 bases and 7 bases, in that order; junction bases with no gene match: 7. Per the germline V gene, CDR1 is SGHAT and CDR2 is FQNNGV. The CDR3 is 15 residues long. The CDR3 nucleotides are TGTGCCAGCAGATCACTAGCGGGAGGGCCACATACGCAGTATTTT. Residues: CASRSLAGGPHTQYF.

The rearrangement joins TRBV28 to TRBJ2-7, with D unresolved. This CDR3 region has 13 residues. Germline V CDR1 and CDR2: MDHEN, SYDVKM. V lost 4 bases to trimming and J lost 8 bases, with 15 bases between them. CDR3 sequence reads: CASSSGSGRQQYF. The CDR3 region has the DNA TGTGCCAGCAGTTCCGGGTCCGGTCGACAGCAGTACTTC.

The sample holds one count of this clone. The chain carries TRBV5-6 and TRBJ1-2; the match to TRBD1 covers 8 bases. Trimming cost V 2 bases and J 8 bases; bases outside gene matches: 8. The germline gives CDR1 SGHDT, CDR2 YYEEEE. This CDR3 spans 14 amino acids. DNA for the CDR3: TGTGCCAGCAGCTTCCAGCTGACAGGGGACGGCTACACCTTC. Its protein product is CASSFQLTGDGYTF.

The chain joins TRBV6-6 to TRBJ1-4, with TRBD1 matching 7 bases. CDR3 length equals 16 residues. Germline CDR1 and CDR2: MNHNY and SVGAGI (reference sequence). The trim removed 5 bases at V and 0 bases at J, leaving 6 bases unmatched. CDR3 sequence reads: CASSRQGFATNEKLFF. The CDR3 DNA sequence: TGTGCCAGCAGTCGACAGGGATTTGCAACTAATGAAAAACTGTTTTTT.

DNA for the CDR3: TGTGCCAGCAGTTACAGGTGGGCCGAAGCTTTCTTT. Translated: CASSYRWAEAFF. This sequence joins TRBV6-2 or TRBV6-3 and TRBJ1-1; D not certain. The CDR3 is 12 residues long. Trimming removed 2 bases from V and 8 bases from J, with 9 bases in between. The germline V gene has CDR1 MNHEY and CDR2 SVGEGT.

CDR3 protein: CASNEGSNTGELFF. In DNA, the CDR3 is TGTGCCAGCAATGAGGGTTCGAACACCGGGGAGCTGTTTTTT. V usage is TRBV5-4 and J usage is TRBJ2-2; maybe TRBD2 (5 bases). V was trimmed by 6 bases and J by 0 bases, leaving 9 bases between them. The CDR3 is 14 amino acids. Germline CDR1 and CDR2: SGHNT and YYREEE (reference sequence). The whole variable domain, remainder taken from reference TRBV5-4 and TRBJ2-2, is ETGVTQSPTHLIKTRGQQVTLRCSSQSGHNTVSWYQQALGQGPQFIFQYYREEENGRGNFPPRFSGLQFPNYSSELNVNALELDDSALYLCASNEGSNTGELFFGEGSRLTVL.

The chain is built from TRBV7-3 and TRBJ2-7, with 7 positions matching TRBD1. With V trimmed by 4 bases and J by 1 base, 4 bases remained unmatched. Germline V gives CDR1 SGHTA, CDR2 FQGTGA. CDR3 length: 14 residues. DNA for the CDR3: TGTGCCAGCAGCTCGACAGGGTCGTCCTACGAGCAGTACTTC. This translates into CASSSTGSSYEQYF. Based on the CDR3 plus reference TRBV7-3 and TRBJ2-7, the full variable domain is GAGVSQTPSNKVTEKGKYVELRCDPISGHTALYWYRQSLGQGPEFLIYFQGTGAADDSGLPNDRFFAVRPEGSVSTLKIQRTERGDSAVYLCASSSTGSSYEQYFGPGTRLTVT.

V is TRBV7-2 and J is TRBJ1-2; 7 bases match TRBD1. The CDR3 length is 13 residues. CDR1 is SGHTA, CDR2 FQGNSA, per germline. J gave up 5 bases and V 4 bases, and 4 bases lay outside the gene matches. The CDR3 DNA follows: TGTGCCAGCAGCTGGGACAGACGTTATGGCTACACCTTC. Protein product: CASSWDRRYGYTF.

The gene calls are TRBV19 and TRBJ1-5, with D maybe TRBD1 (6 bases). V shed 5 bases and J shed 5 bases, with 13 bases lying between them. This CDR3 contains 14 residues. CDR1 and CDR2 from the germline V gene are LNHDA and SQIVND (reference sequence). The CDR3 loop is CASSQKGGYQPQHF. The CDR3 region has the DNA TGTGCCAGTAGTCAAAAAGGGGGTTATCAGCCCCAGCATTTT.

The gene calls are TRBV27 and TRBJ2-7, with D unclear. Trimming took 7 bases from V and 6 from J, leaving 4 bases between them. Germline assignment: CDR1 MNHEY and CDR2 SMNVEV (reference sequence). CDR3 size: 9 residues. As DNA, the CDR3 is TGTGCCAGCACAGGCGAGCAGTACTTC. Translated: CASTGEQYF.

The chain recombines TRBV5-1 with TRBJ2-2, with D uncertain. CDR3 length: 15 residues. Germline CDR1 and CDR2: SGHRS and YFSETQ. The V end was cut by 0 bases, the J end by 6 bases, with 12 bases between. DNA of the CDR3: TGCGCCAGCAGCTTGGATAGTTTAGTACCCGGGGAGCTGTTTTTT. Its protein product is CASSLDSLVPGELFF.

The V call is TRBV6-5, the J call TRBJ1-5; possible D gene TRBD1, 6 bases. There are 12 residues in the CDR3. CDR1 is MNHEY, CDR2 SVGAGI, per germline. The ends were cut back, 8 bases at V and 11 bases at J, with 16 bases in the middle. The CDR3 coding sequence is TGTGCCAGCGGGTCCGGGGGGCGGTCCCAGCATTTT. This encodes CASGSGGRSQHF.

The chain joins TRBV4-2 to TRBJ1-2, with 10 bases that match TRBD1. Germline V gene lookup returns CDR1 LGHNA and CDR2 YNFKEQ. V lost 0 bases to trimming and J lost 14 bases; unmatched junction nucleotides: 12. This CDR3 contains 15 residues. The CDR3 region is CASSQDGGQGPQSTF. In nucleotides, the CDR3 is TGTGCCAGCAGCCAAGACGGGGGACAGGGGCCGCAATCTACCTTC.

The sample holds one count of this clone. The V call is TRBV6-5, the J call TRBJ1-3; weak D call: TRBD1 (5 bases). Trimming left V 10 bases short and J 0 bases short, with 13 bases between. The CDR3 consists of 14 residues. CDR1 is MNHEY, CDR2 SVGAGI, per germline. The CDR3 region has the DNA TGTGCCACCATACAGGTTTTCTCTGGAAACACCATATATTTT. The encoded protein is CATIQVFSGNTIYF.